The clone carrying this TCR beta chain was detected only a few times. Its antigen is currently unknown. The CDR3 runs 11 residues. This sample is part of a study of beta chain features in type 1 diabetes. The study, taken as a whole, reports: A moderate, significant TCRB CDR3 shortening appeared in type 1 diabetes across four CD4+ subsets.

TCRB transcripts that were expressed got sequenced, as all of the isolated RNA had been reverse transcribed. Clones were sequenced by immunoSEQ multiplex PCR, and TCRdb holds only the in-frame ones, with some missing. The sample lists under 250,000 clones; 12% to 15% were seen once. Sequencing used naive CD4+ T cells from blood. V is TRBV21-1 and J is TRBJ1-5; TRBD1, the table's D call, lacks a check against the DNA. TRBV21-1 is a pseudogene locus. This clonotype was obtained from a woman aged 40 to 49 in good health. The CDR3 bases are TGTGCCAGCAGTTGCGTAGGGGCCCAGCATTTT. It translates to CASSCVGAQHF.